The 26 T cell receptor beta chains below were found in one sample sequenced in a study of shared clonotypes between healthy human individuals. Libraries were prepared by immunoSEQ multiplex PCR; TCRdb keeps only in-frame clonotypes and omits some of them. The sample gives 1,100,000 or so clones, around 82% of which show up once; approximately 0.56% is in the top ten. Source material: memory CD4+ T cells from PBMCs. Subset specified: CD45RA-negative fraction. These TCRs come from a man between 18 and 29 years old in good health. Some clones in this sample may be carry-over from other donors' samples.

The rearrangement uses TRBV29-1 and TRBJ2-2; D uncertain. CDR1 is SQVTM, CDR2 ANQGSEA, per germline. V shed 7 bases and J shed 2 bases, with 14 bases lying between them. There are 14 residues in the CDR3. CDR3 nucleotides: TGCAGCGCCCGATTTGGACCCAACACCGGGGAGCTGTTTTTT. This sequence encodes CSARFGPNTGELFF.

Remarks on this clone: Since a far larger clone is one base different, this is likely a read error. The chain employs TRBV7-9 and TRBJ1-2; D remains ambiguous. This CDR3 has 13 amino acids. Germline-derived CDR1 and CDR2 are SEHNR and FQNEAQ (reference sequence). V shed 1 base and J shed 1 base, with 4 bases lying between them. The CDR3 nucleotides read TGTGCCAGCAGCTTAGACAGTAACTATGGCTACACCTTC. It translates to CASSLDSNYGYTF.

V usage is TRBV5-5 and J usage is TRBJ2-7; 9 positions match TRBD1. With 5 bases clipped from V and 2 bases from J, the junction kept 8 bases outside the gene matches. The CDR3 totals 15 residues. The germline CDR1 and CDR2 sequences are SGHKS and YYEKEE (reference sequence). The DNA of the CDR3 is TGTGCCAGCAGTCTGGCACAGGGGGCAGCCTACGAGCAGTACTTC. It is translated as CASSLAQGAAYEQYF.

This rearrangement joins TRBV5-1 to TRBJ2-7; D remains ambiguous. The CDR3 runs to 14 residues. Germline lookup yields CDR1 SGHRS and CDR2 YFSETQ. The ends were cut back, 4 bases at V and 6 bases at J, with 17 bases in the middle. CDR3 nucleotides: TGCGCCAGCAGCCCCCGACCTATGACGGGCGAGCAGTACTTC. This translates into CASSPRPMTGEQYF.

The V call is TRBV27, the J call TRBJ1-3, with D hard to call. The CDR3 is made up of 15 amino acids. With 3 bases removed from V and 0 bases from J, the gap between germline ends came to 9 bases. Germline CDR1 reads MNHEY; CDR2 reads SMNVEV (reference sequence). The CDR3 nucleotides read TGTGCCAGCAGTTTTCGAGGGATCTCTGGAAACACCATATATTTT. The encoded protein is CASSFRGISGNTIYF.

Of note for this clone: A junction boundary mismatches the germline segment, possibly from a read error. The chain links TRBV28 to TRBJ2-1; TRBD2 matches 8 bases. The CDR3 runs to 13 residues. Germline assignment: CDR1 MDHEN and CDR2 SYDVKM. The CDR3 loop reads CASSPHEGREAVF. As DNA, the CDR3 is TGTGCCAGCAGCCCGCATGAAGGGCGGGAGGCGGTCTTC.

The chain joins TRBV27 to TRBJ1-2, with 9 bases aligning to TRBD1. The CDR3 consists of 15 residues. The germline CDR1 and CDR2 sequences are MNHEY and SMNVEV (reference sequence). The J segment lost 4 bases and the V segment lost 5 bases, leaving 8 bases of the junction unmatched. The DNA of the CDR3 is TGTGCCAGCAGTAGGACCACAGGGGGCGGCTATGGCTACACCTTC. The encoded protein is CASSRTTGGGYGYTF.

The J gene is TRBJ2-7, the V gene TRBV10-3; D remains unclear. CDR3 length equals 14 residues. V was shortened by 6 bases and J by 0 bases, with 12 bases between the two germline ends. Per the germline V gene, CDR1 is ENHRY and CDR2 is SYGVKD. CDR3 in amino acids: CAIRRTASSYEQYF. For the CDR3, the DNA is TGTGCCATCAGGCGGACGGCAAGCTCCTACGAGCAGTACTTC.

The genes are TRBV6-5 and TRBJ2-1; 7 bases align to TRBD1. Per germline, CDR1 MNHEY and CDR2 SVGAGI. The CDR3 spans 14 residues. With V trimmed by 6 bases and J by 8 bases, 10 bases remained unmatched. This CDR3 is CASRSTRGRHEQFF. The DNA of the CDR3 is TGTGCCAGCAGGTCAACGAGGGGGCGACATGAGCAGTTCTTC.

In regard to this clone: A much more abundant neighbour one base away suggests this may be a read error. The rearrangement uses TRBV5-1 and TRBJ2-7, with a possible D match to TRBD2 (7 bases). V dropped 6 bases and J dropped 7 bases, with 23 bases sitting between them. CDR3 size: 15 residues. Germline assignment: CDR1 SGHRS and CDR2 YFSETQ. The CDR3 DNA reads TGCGCCAGCAACTTAAGCGGGACACGGATGGGGGAGCAGTACTTC. It codes for CASNLSGTRMGEQYF.

The V call is TRBV4-1, the J call TRBJ1-4; D unclear. Germline V gives CDR1 MGHRA, CDR2 YSYEKL. V was pared by 0 bases and J by 0 bases, with 8 bases between. The CDR3 is 16 amino acids. CDR3 bases: TGCGCCAGCAGCCAAGATCCGAGTGCAACTAATGAAAAACTGTTTTTT. This sequence encodes CASSQDPSATNEKLFF.

The V gene is TRBV6-1, the J gene TRBJ1-3; the D is unclear. The V end lost 1 base, the J end lost 0 bases, and 10 bases lay between the germline ends. The CDR3 length is 16 residues. Germline V CDR1 and CDR2: MNHNS, SASEGT. The CDR3: CASSEGYTNSGNTIYF. CDR3 DNA: TGTGCCAGCAGTGAAGGATACACCAACTCTGGAAACACCATATATTTT.

In its sample, this clone was seen once. The chain joins TRBV18 to TRBJ2-5, with TRBD1 matching 8 bases. This CDR3 is 16 amino acids long. Trimming took 0 bases from V and 5 from J; bases not matched to a gene: 8. Germline lookup yields CDR1 KGHSH and CDR2 LQKENI. For the CDR3, the DNA is TGTGCCAGCTCACCACCTAGTTACAGGGGGTCGGAGACCCAGTACTTC. This translates into CASSPPSYRGSETQYF.

The V and J genes are TRBV5-1 and TRBJ2-5, with 9 nucleotides matching TRBD1. From germline, CDR1 is SGHRS and CDR2 YFSETQ. Trimming removed 3 bases from V and 8 bases from J; junction bases left unmatched: 2. The CDR3 totals 12 residues. The CDR3 DNA follows: TGCGCCAGCAGCTGGGACAGGGACACCCAGTACTTC. Encoded protein: CASSWDRDTQYF. Full variable domain (remainder filled in from reference TRBV5-1 and TRBJ2-5): KAGVTQTPRYLIKTRGQQVTLSCSPISGHRSVSWYQQTPGQGLQFLFEYFSETQRNKGNFPGRFSGRQFSNSRSEMNVSTLELGDSALYLCASSWDRDTQYFGPGTRLLVL.

Worth noting for this clone: Other DNA variants within this sample encode the same CDR3. CDR3 nucleotide sequence: TGTGCCAGCAGTTTGCCCGGAGGATCCCCCTACAATGAGCAGTTCTTC. It translates to CASSLPGGSPYNEQFF. The gene calls are TRBV28 and TRBJ2-1; D may be TRBD2 (5 bases). CDR3 length: 16 residues. V was trimmed by 3 bases and J by 2 bases, leaving 14 bases between them. Germline V gene sequence: CDR1 MDHEN, CDR2 SYDVKM.

This clone was counted at least ten times. This rearrangement joins TRBV10-3 to TRBJ2-7; 8 bases are shared with TRBD1. J was trimmed by 2 bases and V by 5 bases; bases with no gene match: 8. Germline CDR1 reads ENHRY; CDR2 reads SYGVKD. The CDR3 has 15 amino acids. The CDR3 coding sequence is TGTGCCATCAGTAAGGACCGGGACAGGCCCTACGAGCAGTACTTC. Translation: CAISKDRDRPYEQYF.

The chain is built from TRBV5-1 and TRBJ1-4; TRBD1 agrees at 8 bases. The CDR3 consists of 15 residues. With 0 bases clipped from V and 4 bases from J, the junction kept 2 bases outside the gene matches. Germline-derived CDR1 and CDR2 are SGHRS and YFSETQ. CDR3 in amino acids: CASSLGDRSNEKLFF. The CDR3 coding sequence is TGCGCCAGCAGCTTGGGGGACAGGAGTAATGAAAAACTGTTTTTT.

This clone is a singleton in its sample. The gene calls are TRBV28 and TRBJ1-1; the D gene is possibly TRBD1 (5 bases). CDR3 length: 12 amino acids. V lost 10 bases to trimming and J lost 3 bases, with 12 bases between them. Germline CDR1 and CDR2: MDHEN and SYDVKM. Here the CDR3 DNA reads TGTGCCACCCATGGACAATACACTGAAGCTTTCTTT. It specifies CATHGQYTEAFF.

This clone has only one observation. The chain joins TRBV5-6 to TRBJ2-5; 9 bases map to TRBD2. CDR3 length: 15 residues. V lost 6 bases, J lost 4 bases, and 10 bases stayed unmatched. Germline V gene lookup returns CDR1 SGHDT and CDR2 YYEEEE. CDR3 in amino acids: CASIAGTSFGETQYF. Here the CDR3 DNA reads TGTGCCAGCATCGCCGGGACTAGCTTTGGAGAGACCCAGTACTTC.

The chain links TRBV29-1 to TRBJ2-7; TRBD1 matches 12 bases. V lost 7 bases and J lost 4; bases outside the gene matches: 8. Germline CDR1 reads SQVTM; CDR2 reads ANQGSEA. This CDR3 has 14 residues. CDR3 sequence (DNA): TGCAGCGCATCTCCGGGACAGGGGGCTTACGAGCAGTACTTC. Residues: CSASPGQGAYEQYF.

This sequence joins TRBV29-1 and TRBJ2-1, with D maybe TRBD2 (6 bases). V was shortened by 8 bases and J by 9 bases, with 20 bases between the two germline ends. The germline gives CDR1 SQVTM, CDR2 ANQGSEA. The CDR3 sequence is 13 residues long. The CDR3 loop is CSSRRGAIGEQFF. The CDR3 DNA follows: TGCAGCTCTCGGAGGGGAGCAATAGGTGAGCAGTTCTTC.

This clone has just a few counts. The CDR3 loop is CASSSTGLVQYF. CDR3 nucleotide sequence: TGCGCCAGCAGCAGTACAGGGCTGGTTCAGTACTTC. The rearrangement uses TRBV5-1 and TRBJ2-4, with a tentative D call TRBD1 (6 bases). The CDR3 consists of 12 residues. The ends were cut back, 4 bases at V and 11 bases at J, with 13 bases in the middle. Germline V gives CDR1 SGHRS, CDR2 YFSETQ.

V and J are TRBV7-2 and TRBJ1-3; D not resolved. Germline-derived CDR1 and CDR2 are SGHTA and FQGNSA. CDR3 length equals 17 residues. V was shortened by 5 bases and J by 0 bases, with 17 bases between the two germline ends. Written as DNA, the CDR3 is TGTGCCAGCAGCCCCCCCCCGGGGTCTAGCTCTGGAAACACCATATATTTT. Protein: CASSPPPGSSSGNTIYF.

The chain uses TRBV10-3 and TRBJ1-1; D perhaps matches TRBD1 (5 bases). V lost 4 bases and J 1 base, leaving 10 bases between the germline ends. The length of the CDR3 is 14 residues. Germline values: CDR1 ENHRY, CDR2 SYGVKD. The CDR3 spells CAISGQQGNTEAFF. The CDR3 coding sequence is TGTGCCATCAGTGGGCAGCAGGGGAACACTGAAGCTTTCTTT.

The chain couples TRBV7-2 to TRBJ2-5; D is tentatively TRBD1 or TRBD2 (5 bases each). With 5 bases removed from V and 7 bases from J, the gap between germline ends came to 11 bases. Germline-derived CDR1 and CDR2 are SGHTA and FQGNSA. The CDR3 contains 12 residues. The CDR3 sequence: CASSVGARTQYF. In DNA, the CDR3 is TGTGCCAGCAGCGTCGGGGCCCGGACCCAGTACTTC.

This sequence joins TRBV27 and TRBJ2-1, with 8 positions matching TRBD2. V lost 5 bases and J lost 9; bases outside the gene matches: 6. Per germline, CDR1 MNHEY and CDR2 SMNVEV (reference sequence). The CDR3 is made up of 13 amino acids. The CDR3 sequence is CASSPTSDGEQFF. The CDR3 region has the DNA TGTGCCAGCAGTCCGACTAGCGACGGTGAGCAGTTCTTC.